The subject of this entry is one T cell receptor beta chain. Its antigen is unknown. These data come from a study of CD8 T cells in Susac syndrome. About the study: The sequenced Susac syndrome patients included about six who had clinically active disease and fewer than ten who were in remission. Findings and caveats of the study: In Susac syndrome, CD4+ T cell repertoires lacked any clonal expansion.

J gave up 7 bases and V 3 bases, and 7 bases lay outside the gene matches. The CDR3 contains 14 residues. Germline V gene data show CDR1 as SQVTM and CDR2 as ANQGSEA. FACS was used to enrich TEMRA cells, whereas the CD8+ and CD4+ T cells were obtained by negative isolation. The RNA, roughly 0.5 to 1 ug, was put through reverse transcription using random hexamers. immunoSEQ multiplex PCR amplified TCR beta CDR3 across 54 Vbeta, 13 Jbeta. One entry per CDR3 protein results from TCRdb running MiXCR on the immunoSEQ multiplex PCR reads. The sample consists of around 150,000 distinct CDR3 sequences, 95% of them appearing once.

This chain links TRBV29-1 with TRBJ2-7, with 12 bases fitting TRBD2. This TCR derives from a human donor with Susac syndrome. The sequenced sample consisted of CD4+ T cells from PBMCs. CDR3: CSVEKTSGSGEQYF. CDR3 nucleotides: TGCAGCGTTGAGAAGACTAGCGGGAGTGGTGAGCAGTACTTC.